This T cell receptor (beta chain) was captured in a study of cytomegalovirus exposure and HLA in healthy donors. Overall study context: Sequencing of 150 million to 200 million T cells in an earlier analysis found under 120 million unique TCR beta sequences.

Overall study findings and caveats: Analysis performed later found more than 15,000 TCR beta sequences associated with HLA alleles at 0.05 false discovery rate. Later analysis suggested most CMV-associated TCR beta chains were HLA-restricted. Serostatus for CMV was the only available immune exposure information.

The CDR3 runs to 16 residues. From germline, CDR1 is MNHEY and CDR2 SVGAGI. The V gene end was trimmed by 3 bases and the J gene end by 7 bases; junction bases not matched to a gene: 9. Primers included in the PCR were 60 Vbeta and 13 Jbeta primers. Assay: immunoSEQ multiplex PCR; the TCRdb copy retains only in-frame clones and omits some. The repertoire consists of some 100,000 clones, with roughly 88% occurring once and the leading ten covering more than 1%. Of note for this clone: Antigen specificity is unknown.

V is TRBV6-5 and J is TRBJ1-6, with 7 bases fitting TRBD1. Sequencing used PBMCs. The TCR sequence derives from a woman aged 18-30 years in good health and CMV-seronegative. The CDR3 nucleotides are TGTGCCAGCAGTTATACTGCAGCAGGGGGAAATTCACCCCTCCACTTT. Amino acid sequence: CASSYTAAGGNSPLHF.